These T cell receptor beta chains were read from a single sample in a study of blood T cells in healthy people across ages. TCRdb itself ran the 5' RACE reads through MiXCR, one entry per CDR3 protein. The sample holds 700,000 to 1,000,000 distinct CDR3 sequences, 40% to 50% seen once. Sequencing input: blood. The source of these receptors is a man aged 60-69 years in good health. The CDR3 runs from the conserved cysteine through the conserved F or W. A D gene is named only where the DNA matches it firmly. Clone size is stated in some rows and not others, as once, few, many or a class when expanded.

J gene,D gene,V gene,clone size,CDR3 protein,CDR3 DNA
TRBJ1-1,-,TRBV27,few,CASSPTGGLGTEAFF,TGTGCCAGCAGTCCCACCGGAGGGCTCGGGACTGAAGCTTTCTTT
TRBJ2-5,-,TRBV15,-,CATSRTFRDGDKQETQYF,TGTGCCACCAGCAGAACTTTCCGGGACGGCGACAAGCAAGAGACCCAGTACTTC
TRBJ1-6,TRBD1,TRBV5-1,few,CASSFGGTGVQSPLHF,TGCGCCAGCAGCTTCGGAGGGACAGGGGTTCAGTCACCCCTCCACTTT
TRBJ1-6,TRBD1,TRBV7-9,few,CASIAGGRDSPLHF,TGTGCCAGCATCGCAGGGGGCAGGGATTCACCCCTCCACTTT
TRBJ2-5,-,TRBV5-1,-,CASSWGRGLQETQYF,TGCGCCAGCAGCTGGGGGCGGGGGCTCCAAGAGACCCAGTACTTC
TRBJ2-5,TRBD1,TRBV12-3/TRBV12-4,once,CASSLPQGNNEQYF,TGTGCCAGCAGTCTACCACAGGGGAACAATGAGCAGTACTTC
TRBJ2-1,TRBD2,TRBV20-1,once,CSARALGLGDYLQETQFF,TGCAGTGCTAGAGCTCTCGGACTAGGGGATTATCTTCAAGAGACCCAGTTCTTC
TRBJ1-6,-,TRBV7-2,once,CASSLASTGYNSPLHF,TGTGCCAGCAGCTTAGCTTCGACAGGCTATAATTCACCCCTCCACTTT
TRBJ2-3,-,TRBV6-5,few,CASSALASSTDTQYF,TGTGCCAGCAGTGCTCTAGCGTCTAGCACAGATACGCAGTATTTT
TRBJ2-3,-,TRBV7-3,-,CASSPNRGKADTQYF,TGTGCCAGCAGCCCCAACCGAGGGAAAGCAGATACGCAGTATTTT
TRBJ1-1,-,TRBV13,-,CASSSGGMAAFF,TGTGCCAGCAGCTCCGGGGGGATGGCTGCTTTCTTT
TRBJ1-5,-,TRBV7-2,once,CASSLVKKGQPQHF,TGTGCCAGCAGCTTAGTAAAGAAGGGTCAGCCCCAGCATTTT
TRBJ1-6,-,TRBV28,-,CASRLTGNSPLHF,TGTGCCAGCAGACTAACTGGAAATTCACCCCTCCACTTT
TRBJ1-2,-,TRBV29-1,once,CSVQGLDAGYTF,TGCAGCGTCCAAGGGTTAGATGCTGGCTACACCTTC
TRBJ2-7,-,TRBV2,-,CASSEYYDEQYF,TGTGCCAGCAGTGAATACTACGACGAGCAGTACTTC
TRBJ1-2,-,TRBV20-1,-,CSATNGGGYTF,TGCAGTGCTACCAACGGTGGTGGCTACACCTTC
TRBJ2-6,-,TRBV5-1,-,CASSLAGPPVSGANVLTF,TGCGCCAGCAGCTTGGCGGGACCTCCGGTCTCTGGGGCCAACGTCCTGACTTTC